This entry concerns a single T cell receptor beta chain. Its specificity is unknown. Germline lookup yields CDR1 LNHDA and CDR2 SQIVND (reference sequence). CDR3 length: 14 residues. Trimming left V 7 bases short and J 0 bases short, with 10 bases between. The data derive from a study of T cell repertoires in cytomegalovirus infection. Study-wide results and caveats: The ex vivo response was dominated by HLA-C-restricted CMV-specific TCR beta clonotypes.

TCRdb reprocessed the reads with MiXCR, giving one entry per CDR3 protein. The sample has 270,000 or so distinct CDR3 sequences; about 18% are singletons. The sequenced sample consisted of CD8+ T cells from PBMCs. The genes are TRBV19 and TRBJ1-3; D uncertain. This clonotype was sampled from a human donor in good health (CMV status not recorded). Some clones in this sample may be carry-over from other donors' samples. The CDR3 reads CASTAGISGNTIYF. The CDR3 coding sequence is TGTGCCAGTACTGCGGGGATCTCTGGAAACACCATATATTTT. The complete variable domain, with remaining parts taken from reference TRBV19 and TRBJ1-3, reads DGGITQSPKYLFRKEGQNVTLSCEQNLNHDAMYWYRQDPGQGLRLIYYSQIVNDFQKGDIAEGYSVSREKKESFPLTVTSAQKNPTAFYLCASTAGISGNTIYFGEGSWLTVV.